A selection of T cell receptor beta chains follows, all from one sample in a study of human T cells and chemical hapten exposure. MiXCR, applied by TCRdb to the RACE reads, yields one record per CDR3 protein. The data hold more than 65,000 distinct CDR3 sequences, with 10% observed a single time. Specimen: whole blood, collected in connection with sensitization to the hapten diphenylcyclopropenone (DPC). The receptors stem from a woman between 45 and 60 years old with alopecia areata. Some clones in this sample may be carry-over from other donors' samples. Each CDR3 is given with its conserved first and last residue. The order of the fields is CDR3 protein, CDR3 DNA, V gene, clone size, J gene, D gene. A D gene is named only where the DNA matches it firmly. A row's size may be missing; if present it is once, few, many or a size class.

CDR3: CASSFGVTSYEQYF; DNA: TGCGCCAGCAGCTTTGGAGTCACCTCCTACGAGCAGTACTTC; V: TRBV5-1; size: many; J: TRBJ2-7; D: .
CDR3: CASSADRAEQYF; DNA: TGTGCCAGCAGCGCCGACAGGGCCGAGCAGTACTTC; V: TRBV7-2; size: .; J: TRBJ2-7; D: TRBD1
CDR3: CASSHGSSGTNEQFF; DNA: TGTGCCAGCTCCCACGGTTCTAGCGGGACCAATGAGCAGTTCTTC; V: TRBV7-9; size: .; J: TRBJ2-1; D: TRBD2
CDR3: CASSKPIEQAFCNEQFF; DNA: TGTGCCAGCAGCAAACCAATAGAACAGGCCTTTTGCAATGAGCAGTTCTTC; V: TRBV21-1; size: .; J: TRBJ2-1; D: .
CDR3: CAWREGNQPQHF; DNA: TGTGCCTGGAGGGAGGGGAATCAGCCCCAGCATTTT; V: TRBV30; size: .; J: TRBJ1-5; D: .
CDR3: CASSRDRDGRQYF; DNA: TGTGCCAGCTCTCGGGACAGGGATGGTAGGCAGTACTTC; V: TRBV28; size: .; J: TRBJ2-7; D: TRBD1
CDR3: CASSMGNQETQYF; DNA: TGTGCCAGTAGTATGGGCAACCAAGAGACCCAGTACTTC; V: TRBV19; size: .; J: TRBJ2-5; D: .
CDR3: CASSPTGQGDTQYF; DNA: TGTGCCAGCAGTCCCACTGGACAGGGAGATACGCAGTATTTT; V: TRBV12-3/TRBV12-4; size: .; J: TRBJ2-3; D: TRBD1
CDR3: CASSLLAVSGTNVLTF; DNA: TGTGCCAGCAGTTTACTGGCAGTCTCTGGGACCAACGTCCTGACTTTC; V: TRBV28; size: .; J: TRBJ2-6; D: .
CDR3: CASSFRRSSSTDTQYF; DNA: TGTGCCAGCAGCTTTCGGCGGAGTTCTAGCACAGATACGCAGTATTTT; V: TRBV13; size: many; J: TRBJ2-3; D: .
CDR3: CASSSMYSNQPQHF; DNA: TGTGCCAGCAGCTCCATGTATAGCAATCAGCCCCAGCATTTT; V: TRBV7-2; size: few; J: TRBJ1-5; D: .
CDR3: CASSQYPAPQHF; DNA: TGTGCCAGCAGCCAATACCCAGCGCCCCAGCATTTT; V: TRBV12-3/TRBV12-4; size: many; J: TRBJ1-5; D: .
CDR3: CASSGPPAYEQYF; DNA: TGTGCCAGTAGCGGGCCTCCAGCCTACGAGCAGTACTTC; V: TRBV19; size: few; J: TRBJ2-7; D: .
CDR3: CASSLEPAQETQYF; DNA: TGCGCCAGCAGCTTGGAACCAGCTCAAGAGACCCAGTACTTC; V: TRBV5-1; size: .; J: TRBJ2-5; D: .
CDR3: CASSRWTGRGGEQYF; DNA: TGTGCCAGCAGTCGCTGGACAGGCCGGGGGGGCGAGCAGTACTTC; V: TRBV28; size: .; J: TRBJ2-7; D: .
CDR3: CASSRGRGQETQYF; DNA: TGTGCCAGCAGTCGTGGGCGGGGTCAAGAGACCCAGTACTTC; V: TRBV4-2; size: .; J: TRBJ2-5; D: .
CDR3: CASSPMNTDTQYF; DNA: TGTGCCAGCAGTCCGATGAACACAGATACGCAGTATTTT; V: TRBV28; size: .; J: TRBJ2-3; D: .
CDR3: CASSYSRDRHSYEQYF; DNA: TGTGCCAGCAGTTACTCCCGTGATCGCCATTCCTACGAGCAGTACTTC; V: TRBV6-2/TRBV6-3; size: few; J: TRBJ2-7; D: .
CDR3: CASSLGPGQDTGELFF; DNA: TGTGCCAGCAGTTTAGGTCCGGGACAGGACACCGGGGAGCTGTTTTTT; V: TRBV12-3/TRBV12-4; size: few; J: TRBJ2-2; D: TRBD1
CDR3: CASSLSRGRETQYF; DNA: TGTGCCAGCTCACTCTCCCGGGGACGAGAGACCCAGTACTTC; V: TRBV18; size: .; J: TRBJ2-5; D: .
CDR3: CASSPDVIGRDRVKAFF; DNA: TGTGCCAGCAGCCCCGATGTAATTGGACGGGACAGGGTAAAAGCTTTCTTT; V: TRBV12-3/TRBV12-4; size: many; J: TRBJ1-1; D: TRBD1
CDR3: CASSLQGNIQYF; DNA: TGTGCCAGCAGTTTGCAGGGGAACATTCAGTACTTC; V: TRBV12-3/TRBV12-4; size: few; J: TRBJ2-4; D: .